This T cell receptor beta chain came from a study of cytomegalovirus exposure and HLA in healthy donors. Germline V gene lookup returns CDR1 DFQATT and CDR2 SNEGSKA (reference sequence). Trimming removed 5 bases at V and 3 bases at J, with 7 bases between. CDR3 size: 11 residues. Study findings and constraints: The authors reported that TCR beta sequences could predict HLA-A and HLA-B alleles. These predictions were accurate for most subjects in the first cohort. Rarity marked most TCR sequences, yet some public TCRs occurred in many donors. A likely sequencing artifact accounted for one observed cluster of highly shared sequence variants. In an earlier analysis, about 87% or about 30%: the productive usage of most TCR beta V segments.

Details on this clone: Its antigen is as yet unknown.

The PCR contained 60 Vbeta and 13 Jbeta primers. Only in-frame clones appear in the TCRdb table, and some are missing; sequencing was by immunoSEQ multiplex PCR. The sample includes about 150,000 clones, 75% to 80% of them seen just once. The source material was PBMCs. The TCR originated in a male donor in good health and CMV-seronegative. The chain has TRBV20-1 and TRBJ2-5; TRBD2 is a possible D gene (5 bases). CDR3 DNA: TGCAGTGCTGGAGCGGAAGAGACCCAGTACTTC. This encodes CSAGAEETQYF.